Detailed here is one T cell receptor (beta chain). Its antigen remains unknown. The source of the sample is a study of shared clonotypes between healthy human individuals. Study-level findings and limits: Only blood underwent sampling, and tissue repertoires likely differ.

V lost 2 bases to trimming and J lost 5 bases, with 9 bases between them. Germline lookup yields CDR1 MDHEN and CDR2 SYDVKM. The CDR3 is 13 residues long. Profiling relied on immunoSEQ multiplex PCR, and the TCRdb table lists in-frame clones only, not all of them. The table includes some 1,400,000 clones, roughly 97% detected once. The sequenced material came from naive CD4+ T cells sorted from blood. The subset here: CD45RA+ positively selected. The chain uses TRBV28 and TRBJ2-5; D is possibly TRBD1 (5 bases). This sequence was found in a man between 25 and 39 years old in good health. The CDR3 bases are TGTGCCAGCAGTTTAAAGGGGTCTGAGACCCAGTACTTC. Encoded protein: CASSLKGSETQYF.